Listed below are T cell receptor beta chains from one sample, sequenced in a study of T cell changes during pregnancy in multiple sclerosis. This table comes from immunoSEQ multiplex PCR, and its TCRdb copy is limited to in-frame clones, with some not included. Of over 35,000 clones listed, 90% are singletons. The sequencing used CD4+ T cells from peripheral blood mononuclear cells, collected in the first trimester of pregnancy. The receptor source for this set is a female donor in good health, enrolled as a control in a pregnancy study. CDR3s include the opening cysteine and the closing phenylalanine or tryptophan. Fields, in order: V gene, J gene, CDR3 protein.

TRBV21-1	TRBJ1-6	CASTARGFPLHF
TRBV9	TRBJ1-2	CASSISGTYGYTF
TRBV6-6	TRBJ2-3	CASTISGGSTDTQYF
TRBV7-2	TRBJ2-3	CASSLAYSGGGRTDTQYF
TRBV15	TRBJ1-5	CATSREGGLANQPQHF
TRBV5-5	TRBJ2-7	CASSKPNRAGEQYF
TRBV7-2	TRBJ2-5	CASSFGETQYF
TRBV7-2	TRBJ1-5	CASSLSNDQPQHF
TRBV19	TRBJ1-1	CASSGTARNTEAFF
TRBV7-8	TRBJ2-3	CASSSGLAGGGTQYF
TRBV5-8	TRBJ1-2	CASSYGQGNYGYTF
TRBV7-2	TRBJ2-1	CASSLSRTSGYNEQFF
TRBV2	TRBJ1-2	CANNLDTPTYGYTF
TRBV28	TRBJ1-6	CASSFRQVVHF
TRBV7-9	TRBJ1-2	CASSLVRGPGVANYGYTF
TRBV15	TRBJ1-1	CATSRDARLNTEAFF
TRBV2	TRBJ1-5	CASSDSVSNQPQHF
TRBV6-5	TRBJ1-5	CASRIDRTSNQPQHF
TRBV7-3	TRBJ2-3	CASSLGGYRSTDTQYF
TRBV27	TRBJ1-6	CASSRRTGGNSPLHF
TRBV6-5	TRBJ2-7	CASSYLGTGIYEQYF
TRBV12-5	TRBJ2-5	CASGSGETQYF
TRBV6-5	TRBJ1-1	CASSYRRRDTEAFF
TRBV27	TRBJ2-5	CASSLSMRGPQETQYF
TRBV6-5	TRBJ2-1	CASSPRSSYNEQFF
TRBV9	TRBJ2-5	CASSPDRAQETQYF
TRBV18	TRBJ2-7	CASSPGSGASYEQYF
TRBV4-2	TRBJ1-2	CASSPRGGSGYYGYTF
TRBV21-1	TRBJ1-3	CASSKVLSGQGGGNTIYF